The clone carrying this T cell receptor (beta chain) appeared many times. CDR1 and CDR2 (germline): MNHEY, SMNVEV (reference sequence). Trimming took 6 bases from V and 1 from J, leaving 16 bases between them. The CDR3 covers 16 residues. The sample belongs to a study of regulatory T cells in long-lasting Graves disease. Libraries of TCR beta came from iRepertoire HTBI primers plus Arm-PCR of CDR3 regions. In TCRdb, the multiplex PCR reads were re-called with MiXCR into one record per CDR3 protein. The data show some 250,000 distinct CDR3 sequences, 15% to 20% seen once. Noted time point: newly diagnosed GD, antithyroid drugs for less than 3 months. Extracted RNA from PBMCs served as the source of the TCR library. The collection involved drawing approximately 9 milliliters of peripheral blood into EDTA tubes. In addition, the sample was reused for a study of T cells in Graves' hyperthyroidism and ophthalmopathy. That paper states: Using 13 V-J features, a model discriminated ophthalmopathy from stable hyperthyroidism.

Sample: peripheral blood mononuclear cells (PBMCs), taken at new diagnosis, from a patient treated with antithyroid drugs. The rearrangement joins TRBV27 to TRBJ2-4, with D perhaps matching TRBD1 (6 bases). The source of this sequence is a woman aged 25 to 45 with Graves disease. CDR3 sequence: CASSMDSTGAKNIQYF. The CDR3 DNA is TGTGCCAGCAGCATGGACAGCACGGGGGCCAAAAACATTCAGTACTTC.